Reported below is one T cell receptor beta chain. Antigen: not known. The method was immunoSEQ multiplex PCR; TCRdb's version includes in-frame clones alone and lacks a portion of them. Altogether some 800,000 clones are present, more than 85% being singletons, with the ten largest covering 24%. Naive CD8 cells, CD45RO-negative and positively selected for CCR7, excluded terminally differentiated effector memory CD45RA+ cells. These data originate in a study of shared clonotypes between healthy human individuals. Study-wide context: Aged between 18 and 49, the donors were two women and a few men. Study findings and constraints: Rarefaction gave evidence that sorted-subset sequencing remained incomplete despite large depth.

CDR1 is MNHNY and CDR2 is SVGAGI in the germline V gene (reference sequence). The CDR3 is 14 residues long. V dropped 6 bases and J dropped 0 bases, with 12 bases sitting between them. The chain employs TRBV6-6 and TRBJ2-7; D is ambiguous. The clonotype originates from a man under 40 in good health. Sequencing was performed on naive CD8+ T cells sorted from blood. The CDR3 here is CASRSLPSSYEQYF. DNA of the CDR3: TGTGCCAGCAGATCCCTTCCTAGCTCCTACGAGCAGTACTTC.